The rows below give T cell receptor beta chains drawn from one sample of a study of blood T cell repertoires in COVID-19. The data were produced by immunoSEQ multiplex PCR, yet TCRdb's version contains in-frame clones alone and is incomplete. The table shows approximately 280,000 clones, with about 89% occurring only once. Material: peripheral blood. The receptor set was obtained from a man in his forties or fifties with acute or convalescent COVID-19. Each CDR3 is given with its conserved first and last residue. A D gene is named only where the DNA matches it firmly. Size values are once, few and many counts, or a class for expanded clones, and some rows have none.

clone_size | j_call | d_call | v_call | cdr3_nt | cdr3_aa
once | TRBJ1-1 | . | TRBV5-4 | TGTGCCAGCAGCTCGAAGAAGACAGAGTGGAACACTGAAGCTTTCTTT | CASSSKKTEWNTEAFF
. | TRBJ1-1 | . | TRBV6-5 | TGTGCCACCAGGACAGCGAACACTGAAGCTTTCTTT | CATRTANTEAFF
once | TRBJ2-7 | . | TRBV29-1 | TGCAGCGTTGGGGTGGAGCTCGTGGACTTC | CSVGVELVDF
few | TRBJ1-1 | . | TRBV18 | TGTGCCAGCTCCCAACAGTCGAACACTGAAGCTTTCTTT | CASSQQSNTEAFF
. | TRBJ1-2 | . | TRBV2 | TGTGCCAGCTCCTGGTCGAGAGGCTACACCTTC | CASSWSRGYTF
. | TRBJ2-2 | TRBD2 | TRBV2 | TGTGCCAGCAACCGACTAGCGGTAAACACCGGGGAGCTGTTTTTT | CASNRLAVNTGELFF
. | TRBJ1-6 | . | TRBV6-5 | TGTGCCAGCACCAGAGACAGACCTAATAATTCACCCCTCCACTTT | CASTRDRPNNSPLHF
. | TRBJ1-1 | . | TRBV5-1 | TGCGCCAGCAGCATACAGGTTAACACTGAAGCTTTCTTT | CASSIQVNTEAFF
once | TRBJ2-6 | . | TRBV5-1 | TGCGCCAGCAGCTTGGGGTGGGCTTCGAGGGCCAACGTCCTGACTTTC | CASSLGWASRANVLTF
. | TRBJ1-1 | TRBD1 | TRBV29-1 | TGCAGCGTTCTCCAGGGGGCTGAAGCTTTCTTT | CSVLQGAEAFF
. | TRBJ2-3 | TRBD2 | TRBV18 | TGTGCCAGCTCACCAAGCGGGGGGTCAGATACGCAGTATTTT | CASSPSGGSDTQYF
. | TRBJ2-7 | . | TRBV7-2 | TGTGCCAGCAGCTTGGCCAGGGACTACGAGCAGTACTTC | CASSLARDYEQYF
. | TRBJ1-6 | TRBD1 | TRBV2 | TGTGCCAGCAGTCGACAGGGGGGGAATTCACCCCTCCACTTT | CASSRQGGNSPLHF
. | TRBJ2-2 | TRBD1 | TRBV5-8 | TGTGCCAGCAGAATCGACAGGGGCACCGGGGAGCTGTTTTTT | CASRIDRGTGELFF
. | TRBJ2-7 | . | TRBV2 | TGTGCCAGCAGCGACCTTACAGGGTACGAGCAGTACTTC | CASSDLTGYEQYF
. | TRBJ1-2 | . | TRBV6-1 | TGTGCCAGCAGTCAGACAGAAAACTATGGCTACACCTTC | CASSQTENYGYTF
. | TRBJ1-1 | . | TRBV4-1 | TGCGCCAGCAGCCCCGGCGGGGGAGACACTGAAGCTTTCTTT | CASSPGGGDTEAFF
. | TRBJ1-4 | TRBD1 | TRBV5-6 | TGTGCCAGCAGCCTGACAGGGTTTGCTAATGAAAAACTGTTTTTT | CASSLTGFANEKLFF
. | TRBJ2-7 | TRBD1 | TRBV19 | TGTGCCAGTAGTATGGCCGGGACAGGGGCCTACGAGCAGTACTTC | CASSMAGTGAYEQYF
. | TRBJ1-2 | . | TRBV6-2/TRBV6-3 | TGTGCCAGCAGTGACGGACTCGGAAGTACCTATGGCTACACCTTC | CASSDGLGSTYGYTF
. | TRBJ2-1 | . | TRBV10-2 | TGCGCCAGCAGTGGGACGGAGGCTTGGAATGAGCAGTTCTTC | CASSGTEAWNEQFF
. | TRBJ2-7 | . | TRBV5-6 | TGTGCCAGCAGCTTACCAGGGGAAACCTACGAGCAGTACTTC | CASSLPGETYEQYF